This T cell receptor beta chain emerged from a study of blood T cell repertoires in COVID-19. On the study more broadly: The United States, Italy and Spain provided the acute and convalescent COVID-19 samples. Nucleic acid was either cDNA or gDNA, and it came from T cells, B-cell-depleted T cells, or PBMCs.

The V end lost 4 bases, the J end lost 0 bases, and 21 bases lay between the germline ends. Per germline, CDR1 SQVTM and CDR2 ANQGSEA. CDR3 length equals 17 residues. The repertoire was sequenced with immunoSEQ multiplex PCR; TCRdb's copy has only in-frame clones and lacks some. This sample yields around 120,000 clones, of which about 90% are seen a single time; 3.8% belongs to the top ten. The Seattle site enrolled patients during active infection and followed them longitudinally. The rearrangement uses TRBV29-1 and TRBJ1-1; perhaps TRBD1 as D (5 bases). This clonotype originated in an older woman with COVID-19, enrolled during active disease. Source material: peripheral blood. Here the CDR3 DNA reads TGCAGCGTTGTGCCTTTTGGAGGGGACCTGATGAACACTGAAGCTTTCTTT. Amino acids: CSVVPFGGDLMNTEAFF. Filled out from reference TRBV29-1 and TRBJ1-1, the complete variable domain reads SAVISQKPSRDICQRGTSLTIQCQVDSQVTMMFWYRQQPGQSLTLIATANQGSEATYESGFVIDKFPISRPNLTFSTLTVSNMSPEDSSIYLCSVVPFGGDLMNTEAFFGQGTRLTVV.